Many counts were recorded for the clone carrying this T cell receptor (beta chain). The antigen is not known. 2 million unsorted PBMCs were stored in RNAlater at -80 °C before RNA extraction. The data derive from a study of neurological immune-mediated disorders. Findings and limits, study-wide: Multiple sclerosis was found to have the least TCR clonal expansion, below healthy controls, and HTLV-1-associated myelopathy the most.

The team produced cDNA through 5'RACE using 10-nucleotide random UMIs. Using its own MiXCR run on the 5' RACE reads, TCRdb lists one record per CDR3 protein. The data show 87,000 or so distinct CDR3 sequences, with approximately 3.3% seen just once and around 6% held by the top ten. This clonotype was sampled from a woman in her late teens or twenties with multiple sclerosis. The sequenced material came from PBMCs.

CDR3 DNA: TGCAGTGCTTCGGACAGGAGGCCTGAAGCTTTCTTT. Protein: CSASDRRPEAFF. The chain recombines TRBV20-1 with TRBJ1-1; TRBD1 matches 7 bases. The CDR3 length is 12 residues. Germline trimming cut 5 bases from V and 6 bases from J; bases unmatched to any gene: 6. CDR1 and CDR2 (germline): DFQATT, SNEGSKA (reference sequence).